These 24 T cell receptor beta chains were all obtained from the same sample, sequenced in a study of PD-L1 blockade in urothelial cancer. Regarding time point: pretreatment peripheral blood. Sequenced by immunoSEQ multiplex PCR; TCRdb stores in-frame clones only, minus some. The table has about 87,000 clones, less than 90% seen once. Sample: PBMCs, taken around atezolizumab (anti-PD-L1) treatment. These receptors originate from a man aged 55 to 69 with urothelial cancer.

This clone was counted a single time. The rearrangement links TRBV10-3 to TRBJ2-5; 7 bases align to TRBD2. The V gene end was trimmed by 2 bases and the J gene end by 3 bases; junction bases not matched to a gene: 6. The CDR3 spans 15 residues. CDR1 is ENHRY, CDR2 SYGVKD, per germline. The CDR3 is CAISEGRTSEETQYF. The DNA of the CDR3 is TGTGCCATCAGTGAGGGTAGAACTAGCGAAGAGACCCAGTACTTC.

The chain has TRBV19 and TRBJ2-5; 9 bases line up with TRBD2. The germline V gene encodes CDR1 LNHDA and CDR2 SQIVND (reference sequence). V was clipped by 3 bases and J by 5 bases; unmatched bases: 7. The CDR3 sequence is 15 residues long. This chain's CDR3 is CASSIGIAGVETQYF. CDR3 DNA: TGTGCCAGTAGTATTGGGATAGCGGGAGTGGAGACCCAGTACTTC.

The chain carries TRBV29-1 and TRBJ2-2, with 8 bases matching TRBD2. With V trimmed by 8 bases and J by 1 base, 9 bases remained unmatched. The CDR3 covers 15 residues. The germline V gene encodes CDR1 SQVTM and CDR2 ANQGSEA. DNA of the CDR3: TGCAGCTTCCTTCGGGGGGGGGAGAACACCGGGGAGCTGTTTTTT. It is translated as CSFLRGGENTGELFF.

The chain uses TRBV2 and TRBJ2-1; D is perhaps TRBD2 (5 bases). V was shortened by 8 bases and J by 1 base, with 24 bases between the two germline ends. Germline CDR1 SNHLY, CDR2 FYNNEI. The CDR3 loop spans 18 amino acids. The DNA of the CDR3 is TGTGCCAGCGGCCCGAATGCTGGGAGTGACGGTTCCTACAATGAGCAGTTCTTC. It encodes CASGPNAGSDGSYNEQFF.

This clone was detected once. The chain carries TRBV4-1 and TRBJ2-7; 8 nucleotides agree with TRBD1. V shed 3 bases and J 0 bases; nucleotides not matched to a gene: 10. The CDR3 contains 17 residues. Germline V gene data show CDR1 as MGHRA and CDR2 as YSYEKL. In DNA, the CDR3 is TGCGCCAGCAGCCAGGACGGACAGGGCTACAGCTCCTACGAGCAGTACTTC. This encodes CASSQDGQGYSSYEQYF.

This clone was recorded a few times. CDR3 amino acids: CASSVNYEQYF. In nucleotides, the CDR3 is TGCGCCAGCAGCGTAAACTACGAGCAGTACTTC. This sequence joins TRBV5-1 and TRBJ2-7; D is unresolved. Trimming took 4 bases from V and 3 from J, leaving 5 bases between them. This CDR3 comprises 11 residues. Germline V gene lookup returns CDR1 SGHRS and CDR2 YFSETQ.

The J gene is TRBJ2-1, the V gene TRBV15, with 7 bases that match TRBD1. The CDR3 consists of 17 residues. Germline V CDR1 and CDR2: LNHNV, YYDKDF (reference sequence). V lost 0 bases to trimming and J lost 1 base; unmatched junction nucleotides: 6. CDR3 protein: CATSRDLRGQSYNEQFF. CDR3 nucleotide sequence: TGTGCCACCAGCAGAGACTTGAGGGGGCAATCCTACAATGAGCAGTTCTTC.

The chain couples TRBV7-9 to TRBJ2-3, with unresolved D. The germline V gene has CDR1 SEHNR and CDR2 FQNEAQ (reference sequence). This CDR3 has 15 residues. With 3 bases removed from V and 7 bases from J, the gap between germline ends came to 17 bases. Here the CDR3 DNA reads TGTGCCAGCAGCTTCCCGGCGGCTCGCGAAAATACGCAGTATTTT. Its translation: CASSFPAARENTQYF.

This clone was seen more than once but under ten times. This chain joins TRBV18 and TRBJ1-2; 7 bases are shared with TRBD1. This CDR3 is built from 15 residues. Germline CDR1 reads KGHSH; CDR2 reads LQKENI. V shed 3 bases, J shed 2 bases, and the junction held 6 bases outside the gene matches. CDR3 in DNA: TGTGCCAGCTCACCCACTTCGACAGGGAACTATGGCTACACCTTC. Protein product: CASSPTSTGNYGYTF.

Written as DNA, the CDR3 is TGTGCCAGCAGCGAAGGGGTCGGAAACACCATATATTTT. It encodes CASSEGVGNTIYF. The V and J genes are TRBV7-2 and TRBJ1-3, with D perhaps matching TRBD1 (5 bases). The V and J ends lost 5 bases and 4 bases respectively, with 9 bases between them. The CDR3 sequence is 13 residues long. Germline V gives CDR1 SGHTA, CDR2 FQGNSA.

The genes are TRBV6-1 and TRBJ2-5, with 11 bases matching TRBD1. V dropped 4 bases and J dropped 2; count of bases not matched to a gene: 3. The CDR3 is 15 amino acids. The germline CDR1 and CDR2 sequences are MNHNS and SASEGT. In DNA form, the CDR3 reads TGTGCCAGCAGTGTGGGGACAGGGGGGCAAGAGACCCAGTACTTC. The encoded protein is CASSVGTGGQETQYF.

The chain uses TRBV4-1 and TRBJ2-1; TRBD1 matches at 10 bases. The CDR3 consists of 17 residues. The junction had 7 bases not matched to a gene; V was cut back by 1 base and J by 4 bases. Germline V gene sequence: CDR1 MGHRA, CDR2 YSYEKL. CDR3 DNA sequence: TGCGCCAGCAGCCAAGTCGTAACGGGACAGGGGTACAATGAGCAGTTCTTC. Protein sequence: CASSQVVTGQGYNEQFF.

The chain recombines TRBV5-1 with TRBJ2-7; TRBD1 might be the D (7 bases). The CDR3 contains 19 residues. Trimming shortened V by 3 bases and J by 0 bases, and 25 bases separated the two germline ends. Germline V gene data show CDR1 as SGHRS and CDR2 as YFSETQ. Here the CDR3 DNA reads TGCGCCAGCAGCTGGGGCGCGGGACAGAGGGGTCCCTACTCCTACGAGCAGTACTTC. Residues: CASSWGAGQRGPYSYEQYF. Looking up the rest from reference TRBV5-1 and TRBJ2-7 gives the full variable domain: KAGVTQTPRYLIKTRGQQVTLSCSPISGHRSVSWYQQTPGQGLQFLFEYFSETQRNKGNFPGRFSGRQFSNSRSEMNVSTLELGDSALYLCASSWGAGQRGPYSYEQYFGPGTRLTVT.

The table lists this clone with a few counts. CDR3 sequence (DNA): TGTGCCAGCAGCCAAAGGGAGACTAATGAAAAACTGTTTTTT. Residues: CASSQRETNEKLFF. This rearrangement joins TRBV7-9 to TRBJ1-4; no firm D call. CDR1 is SEHNR and CDR2 is FQNEAQ in the germline V gene (reference sequence). Between the trimmed V and J ends, which lost 5 bases and 2 bases, there was a span of 9 bases. The CDR3 length is 14 residues.

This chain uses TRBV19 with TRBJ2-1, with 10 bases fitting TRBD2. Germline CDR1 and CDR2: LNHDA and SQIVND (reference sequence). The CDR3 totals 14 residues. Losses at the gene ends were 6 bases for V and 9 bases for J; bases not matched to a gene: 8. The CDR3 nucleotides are TGTGCCAGTAGCGCCGGGACTAGCGTCTTTGAGCAGTTCTTC. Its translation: CASSAGTSVFEQFF.

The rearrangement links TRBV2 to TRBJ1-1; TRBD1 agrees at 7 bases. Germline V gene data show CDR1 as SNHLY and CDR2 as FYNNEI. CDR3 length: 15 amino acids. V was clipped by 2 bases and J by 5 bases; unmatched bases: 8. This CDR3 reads CASSEMEGAWTEAFF. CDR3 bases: TGTGCCAGCAGTGAAATGGAGGGGGCGTGGACTGAAGCTTTCTTT.

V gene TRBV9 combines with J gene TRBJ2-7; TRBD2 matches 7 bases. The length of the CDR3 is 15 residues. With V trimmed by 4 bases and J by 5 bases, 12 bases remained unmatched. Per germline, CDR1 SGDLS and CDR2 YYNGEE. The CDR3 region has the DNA TGTGCCAGCAGCTTCGGGACCTCCCGGGGGGACGAGCAGTACTTC. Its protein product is CASSFGTSRGDEQYF.

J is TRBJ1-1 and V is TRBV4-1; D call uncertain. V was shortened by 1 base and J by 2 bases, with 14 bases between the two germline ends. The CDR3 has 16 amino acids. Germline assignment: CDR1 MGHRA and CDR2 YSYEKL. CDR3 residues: CASSQGYSLDNTEAFF. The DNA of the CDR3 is TGCGCCAGCAGCCAAGGTTACAGCCTTGATAACACTGAAGCTTTCTTT.

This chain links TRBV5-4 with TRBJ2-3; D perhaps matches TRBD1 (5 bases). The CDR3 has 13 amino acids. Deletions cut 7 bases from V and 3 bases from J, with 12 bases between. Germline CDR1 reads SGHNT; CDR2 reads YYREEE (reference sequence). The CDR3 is CASQGSWTDTQYF. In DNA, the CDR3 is TGTGCCAGCCAGGGAAGCTGGACAGATACGCAGTATTTT.

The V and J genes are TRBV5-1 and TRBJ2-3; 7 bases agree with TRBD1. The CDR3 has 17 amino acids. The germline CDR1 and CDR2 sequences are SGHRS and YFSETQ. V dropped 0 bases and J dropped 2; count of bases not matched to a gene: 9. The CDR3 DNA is TGCGCCAGCAGCTTGGGGGTCACAGGGGTGTCCACAGATACGCAGTATTTT. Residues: CASSLGVTGVSTDTQYF.

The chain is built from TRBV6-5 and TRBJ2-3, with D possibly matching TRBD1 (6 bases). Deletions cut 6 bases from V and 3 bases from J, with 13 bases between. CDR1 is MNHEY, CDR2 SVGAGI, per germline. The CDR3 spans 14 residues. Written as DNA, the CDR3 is TGTGCCAGCAGACAGGGTATTGGGACAGATACGCAGTATTTT. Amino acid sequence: CASRQGIGTDTQYF.

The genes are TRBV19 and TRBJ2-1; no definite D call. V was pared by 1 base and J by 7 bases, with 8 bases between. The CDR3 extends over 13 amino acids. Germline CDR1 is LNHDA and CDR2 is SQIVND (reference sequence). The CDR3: CASSIGRRNEQFF. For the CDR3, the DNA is TGTGCCAGTAGTATAGGGAGAAGAAATGAGCAGTTCTTC.

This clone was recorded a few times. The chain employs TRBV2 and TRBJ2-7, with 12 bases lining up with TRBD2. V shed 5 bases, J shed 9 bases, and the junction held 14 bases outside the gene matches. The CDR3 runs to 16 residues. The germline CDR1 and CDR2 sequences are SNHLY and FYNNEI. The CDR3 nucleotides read TGTGCCAGCAGTCCGAGCGGACTAGCGGGGCGAGGGAGGCAGTACTTC. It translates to CASSPSGLAGRGRQYF.

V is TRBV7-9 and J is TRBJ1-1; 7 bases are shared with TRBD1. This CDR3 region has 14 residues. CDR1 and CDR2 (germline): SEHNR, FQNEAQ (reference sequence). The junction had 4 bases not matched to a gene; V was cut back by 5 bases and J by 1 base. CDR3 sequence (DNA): TGTGCCAGCAGCCGAAGACAGGGGAACACTGAAGCTTTCTTT. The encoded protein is CASSRRQGNTEAFF.